This T cell receptor beta chain emerged from a study of blood T cell repertoires in COVID-19. Study in general: Sites in the United States, Italy and Spain provided acute and convalescent COVID-19 samples.

Using immunoSEQ multiplex PCR, the repertoire was profiled, and TCRdb retains in-frame clones only, with some absent. The table includes approximately 46,000 clones, less than 85% detected once. The CDR3 runs 14 residues. J lost 9 bases, V lost 5 bases, and 5 bases had no gene match. Germline V gene sequence: CDR1 SGHTA, CDR2 FQGNSA. A single count supports this clone. The genes are TRBV7-2 and TRBJ1-6; 9 nucleotides agree with TRBD1. This TCR was recovered from a human donor in a cohort sampled during active COVID-19. The sample taken for sequencing was peripheral blood. The CDR3 nucleotides read TGTGCCAGCAGCCTGGGACAGGGATTTTCACCCCTCCACTTT. Translated, it gives CASSLGQGFSPLHF.